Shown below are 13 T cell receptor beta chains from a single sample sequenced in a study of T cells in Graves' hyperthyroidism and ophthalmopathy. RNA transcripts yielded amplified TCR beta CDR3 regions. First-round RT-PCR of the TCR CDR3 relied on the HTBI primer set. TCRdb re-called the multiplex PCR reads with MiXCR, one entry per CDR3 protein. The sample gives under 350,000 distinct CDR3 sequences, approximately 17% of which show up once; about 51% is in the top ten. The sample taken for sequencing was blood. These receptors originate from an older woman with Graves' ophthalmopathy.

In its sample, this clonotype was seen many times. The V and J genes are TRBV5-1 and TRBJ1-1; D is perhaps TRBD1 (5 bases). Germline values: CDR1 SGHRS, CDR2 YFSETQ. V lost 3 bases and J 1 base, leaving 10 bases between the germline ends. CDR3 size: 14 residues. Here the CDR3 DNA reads TGCGCCAGCAGCTGGGATGGGGGGAACACTGAAGCTTTCTTT. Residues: CASSWDGGNTEAFF.

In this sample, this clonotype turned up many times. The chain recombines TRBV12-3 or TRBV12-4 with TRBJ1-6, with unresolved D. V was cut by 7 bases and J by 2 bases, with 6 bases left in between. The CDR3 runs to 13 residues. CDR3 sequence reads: CASTPTYNSPLHF. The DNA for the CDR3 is TGTGCCAGCACTCCGACCTATAATTCACCCCTCCACTTT.

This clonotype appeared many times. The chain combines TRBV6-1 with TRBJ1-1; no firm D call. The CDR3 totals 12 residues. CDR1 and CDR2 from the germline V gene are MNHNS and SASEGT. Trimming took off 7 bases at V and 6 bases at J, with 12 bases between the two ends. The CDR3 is CASKDRWAEAFF. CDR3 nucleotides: TGTGCCAGCAAGGACCGTTGGGCTGAAGCTTTCTTT.

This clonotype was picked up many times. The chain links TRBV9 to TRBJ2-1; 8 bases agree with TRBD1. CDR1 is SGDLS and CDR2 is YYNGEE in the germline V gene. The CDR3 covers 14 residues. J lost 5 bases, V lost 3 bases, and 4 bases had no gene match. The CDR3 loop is CASSADRVNNEQFF. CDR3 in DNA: TGTGCCAGCAGCGCGGACAGGGTCAACAATGAGCAGTTCTTC.

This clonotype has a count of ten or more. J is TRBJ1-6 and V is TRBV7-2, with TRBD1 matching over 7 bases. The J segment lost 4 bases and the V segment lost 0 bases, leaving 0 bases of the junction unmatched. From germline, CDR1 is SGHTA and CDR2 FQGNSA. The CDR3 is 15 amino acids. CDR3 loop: CASSLATGYNSPLHF. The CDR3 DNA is TGTGCCAGCAGCTTAGCGACAGGGTATAATTCACCCCTCCACTTT.

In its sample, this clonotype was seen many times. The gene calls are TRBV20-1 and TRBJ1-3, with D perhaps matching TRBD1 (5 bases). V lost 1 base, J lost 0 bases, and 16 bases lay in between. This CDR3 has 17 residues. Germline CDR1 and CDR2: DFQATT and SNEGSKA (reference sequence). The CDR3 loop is CSARVQDSRFSGNTIYF. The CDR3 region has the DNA TGCAGTGCTAGAGTTCAAGACAGTCGCTTCTCTGGAAACACCATATATTTT.

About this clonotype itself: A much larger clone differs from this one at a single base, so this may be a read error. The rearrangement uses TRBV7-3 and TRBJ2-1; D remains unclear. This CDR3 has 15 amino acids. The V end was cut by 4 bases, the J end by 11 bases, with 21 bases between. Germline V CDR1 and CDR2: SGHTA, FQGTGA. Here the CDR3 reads CASSSSDGSWGKQFF. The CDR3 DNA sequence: TGTGCCAGCAGCTCGTCGGACGGGTCATGGGGAAAGCAGTTCTTC.

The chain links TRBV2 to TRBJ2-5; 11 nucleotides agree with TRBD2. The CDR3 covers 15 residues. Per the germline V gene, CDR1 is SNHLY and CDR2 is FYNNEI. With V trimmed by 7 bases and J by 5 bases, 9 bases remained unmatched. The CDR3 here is CASTHSGGASETQYF. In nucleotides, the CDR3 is TGTGCCAGCACTCATAGCGGGGGGGCCTCTGAGACCCAGTACTTC. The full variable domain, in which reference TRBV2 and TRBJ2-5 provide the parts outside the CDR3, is EPEVTQTPSHQVTQMGQEVILRCVPISNHLYFYWYRQILGQKVEFLVSFYNNEISEKSEIFDDQFSVERPDGSNFTLKIRSTKLEDSAMYFCASTHSGGASETQYFGPGTRLLVL.

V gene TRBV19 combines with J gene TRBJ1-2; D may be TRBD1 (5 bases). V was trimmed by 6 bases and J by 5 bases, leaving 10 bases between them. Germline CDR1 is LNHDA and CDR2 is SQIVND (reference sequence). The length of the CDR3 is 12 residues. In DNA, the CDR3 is TGTGCCAGTAGGGACAACTTATATGGCTACACCTTC. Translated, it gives CASRDNLYGYTF.

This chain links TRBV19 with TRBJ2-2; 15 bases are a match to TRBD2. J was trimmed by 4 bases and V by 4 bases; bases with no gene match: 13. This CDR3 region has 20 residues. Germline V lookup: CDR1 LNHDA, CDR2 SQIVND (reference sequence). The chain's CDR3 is CASSTGGGLAGGPRTGELFF. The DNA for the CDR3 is TGTGCCAGTAGTACAGGGGGCGGACTAGCGGGAGGGCCGCGCACCGGGGAGCTGTTTTTT.

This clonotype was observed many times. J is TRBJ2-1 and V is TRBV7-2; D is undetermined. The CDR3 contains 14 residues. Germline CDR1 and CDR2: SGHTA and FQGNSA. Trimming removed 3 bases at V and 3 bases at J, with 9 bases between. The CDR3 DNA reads TGTGCCAGCAGCTTTTCAAAAAGCTACAATGAGCAGTTCTTC. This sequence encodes CASSFSKSYNEQFF. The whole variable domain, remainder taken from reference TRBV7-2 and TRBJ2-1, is GAGVSQSPSNKVTEKGKDVELRCDPISGHTALYWYRQSLGQGLEFLIYFQGNSAPDKSGLPSDRFSAERTGGSVSTLTIQRTQQEDSAVYLCASSFSKSYNEQFFGPGTRLTVL.

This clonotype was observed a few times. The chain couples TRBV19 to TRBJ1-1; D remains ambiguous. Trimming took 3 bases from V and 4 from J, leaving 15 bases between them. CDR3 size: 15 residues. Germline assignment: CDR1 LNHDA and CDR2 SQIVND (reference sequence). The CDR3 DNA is TGTGCCAGTAGTATTTCTGGCAGCCGGGCCACTGAAGCTTTCTTT. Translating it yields CASSISGSRATEAFF.

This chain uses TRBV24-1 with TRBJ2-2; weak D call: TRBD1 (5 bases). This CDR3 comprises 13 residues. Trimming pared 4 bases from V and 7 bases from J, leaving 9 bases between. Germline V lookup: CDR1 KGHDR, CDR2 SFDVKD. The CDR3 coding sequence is TGTGCCACCAGTGAACAGGTCCACGGGGAGCTGTTTTTT. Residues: CATSEQVHGELFF.